This TCR beta chain was captured in a study of T cell responses to AZD1222 COVID-19 vaccine. The protocol was immunoSEQ multiplex PCR, while the TCRdb copy is restricted to in-frame clones and leaves out a portion. The sample carries some 200,000 clones, 90% to 95% recorded once. With V trimmed by 3 bases and J by 5 bases, 6 bases remained unmatched. CDR1 is MDHEN, CDR2 SYDVKM, per germline. The CDR3 runs to 15 residues. This TCR came from an adult who received the AZD1222 COVID-19 vaccine. This chain connects TRBV28 to TRBJ2-2, with TRBD1 matching over 7 bases. The material sequenced was peripheral blood, taken 28 days after the second AZD1222 dose. The CDR3 nucleotides read TGTGCCAGCAGTTTGAGGGGGCGCAGGACCGGGGAGCTGTTTTTT. This sequence encodes CASSLRGRRTGELFF.